Listed here are 30 T cell receptor beta chains from one sample, sequenced in a study of OX40 agonist ivuxolimab in advanced cancers. Measured with immunoSEQ multiplex PCR; TCRdb has only the in-frame clones, and not every one. The sample lists some 59,000 clones, 85% to 90% occurring once. The sequencing used CD4+ or CD8+ T cells sorted from blood, collected in a trial of the OX40 agonist ivuxolimab. These receptors were taken from an adult with an advanced solid tumor such as melanoma, head and neck, liver or kidney cancer.

V is TRBV28 and J is TRBJ1-2, with D unresolved. Germline lookup yields CDR1 MDHEN and CDR2 SYDVKM. The V gene lost 3 bases and the J gene lost 5 bases, with 7 bases spanning the gap. This CDR3 has 12 amino acids. Here the CDR3 reads CASSFNSYGYTF. CDR3 coding DNA: TGTGCCAGCAGTTTTAACAGTTATGGCTACACCTTC.

V is TRBV29-1 and J is TRBJ2-3; TRBD2 matches 10 bases. The CDR3 spans 14 residues. Germline trimming cut 7 bases from V and 0 bases from J; bases unmatched to any gene: 4. Germline V lookup: CDR1 SQVTM, CDR2 ANQGSEA. The CDR3 DNA is TGCAGCGCAACTAGCGGGAAGAGCACAGATACGCAGTATTTT. As protein: CSATSGKSTDTQYF.

This sequence joins TRBV10-3 and TRBJ2-1, with 8 positions matching TRBD1. Germline V gene sequence: CDR1 ENHRY, CDR2 SYGVKD. The CDR3 runs to 16 residues. The V segment lost 3 bases and the J segment 6 bases; nucleotides outside the gene matches: 10. The CDR3 protein is CAISDRGTGWSNEQFF. CDR3 bases: TGTGCCATCAGTGATCGTGGGACAGGTTGGTCCAATGAGCAGTTCTTC.

This sequence joins TRBV6-5 and TRBJ1-2, with unresolved D. Between the trimmed V and J ends, which lost 5 bases and 4 bases, there was a span of 14 bases. The germline gives CDR1 MNHEY, CDR2 SVGAGI. The CDR3 sequence is 14 residues long. As DNA, the CDR3 is TGTGCCAGCAGTCCTCTGGGAATGCGCTATGGCTACACCTTC. Protein sequence: CASSPLGMRYGYTF.

The V call is TRBV19, the J call TRBJ2-4; D may be TRBD2 (5 bases). The CDR3 totals 14 residues. Trimming removed 9 bases from V and 4 bases from J, with 16 bases in between. Germline CDR1 and CDR2: LNHDA and SQIVND (reference sequence). Written as DNA, the CDR3 is TGTGCCAGCGGAAAGGGAGTTTTTAAAAACATTCAGTACTTC. Translating gives CASGKGVFKNIQYF.

The gene calls are TRBV11-1 and TRBJ2-5; 7 bases match TRBD1. The CDR3 totals 14 residues. The germline V gene has CDR1 SGHAT and CDR2 FQDESV (reference sequence). V shed 4 bases, J shed 3 bases, and the junction held 5 bases outside the gene matches. CDR3 nucleotide sequence: TGTGCCAGCAGCTCGGACAGGCCAAAAGAGACCCAGTACTTC. Its translation: CASSSDRPKETQYF.

This sequence joins TRBV28 and TRBJ2-2, with D possibly TRBD2 on 6 matching bases. Trimming took 10 bases from V and 4 from J, leaving 13 bases between them. Germline V gives CDR1 MDHEN, CDR2 SYDVKM. The CDR3 consists of 13 residues. CDR3: CAIVEGGTGELFF. CDR3 bases: TGTGCCATTGTGGAGGGAGGCACCGGGGAGCTGTTTTTT.

The genes are TRBV18 and TRBJ1-2, with 9 nucleotides matching TRBD1. With V trimmed by 4 bases and J by 3 bases, 6 bases remained unmatched. Germline loops: CDR1 KGHSH, CDR2 LQKENI. This CDR3 region has 15 residues. This chain's CDR3 is CASSLWTGDDYGYTF. The CDR3 nucleotides are TGTGCCAGCTCACTCTGGACAGGGGACGACTATGGCTACACCTTC.

The rearrangement uses TRBV4-1 and TRBJ2-7; 7 nucleotides line up with TRBD2. The germline V gene encodes CDR1 MGHRA and CDR2 YSYEKL. The length of the CDR3 is 14 residues. V trimming: 4 bases; J trimming: 3 bases; junction bases outside the gene matches: 6. In nucleotides, the CDR3 is TGCGCCAGCAGCCGGGGCGGGGGACGCTACGAGCAGTACTTC. Translated, it gives CASSRGGGRYEQYF.

The chain joins TRBV7-2 to TRBJ2-1, with 9 bases that match TRBD2. With V trimmed by 5 bases and J by 13 bases, 6 bases remained unmatched. CDR1 is SGHTA, CDR2 FQGNSA, per germline. The CDR3 length is 12 residues. The CDR3 nucleotides read TGTGCCAGCAGCCTATCTAGCGGGAATCAGTTCTTC. Amino acid sequence: CASSLSSGNQFF.

The gene calls are TRBV7-2 and TRBJ2-3; 12 bases are a match to TRBD2. V gave up 4 bases and J gave up 3 bases; unmatched junction bases: 8. The CDR3 spans 17 residues. From germline, CDR1 is SGHTA and CDR2 FQGNSA. The CDR3 nucleotides read TGTGCCAGCAGCTGGACTAGCGGGACCAGGGGGACAGATACGCAGTATTTT. This sequence encodes CASSWTSGTRGTDTQYF.

This rearrangement joins TRBV7-2 to TRBJ2-4; TRBD1 might be the D (6 bases). V was clipped by 4 bases and J by 4 bases, with 14 bases between them. CDR3 length: 15 amino acids. Germline CDR1 reads SGHTA; CDR2 reads FQGNSA. In DNA, the CDR3 is TGTGCCAGCAGCTACGGCGGACAGAAAAAAAACATTCAGTACTTC. Its protein is CASSYGGQKKNIQYF.

This clone occurred once. V and J are TRBV5-1 and TRBJ1-2; D ambiguous. Per germline, CDR1 SGHRS and CDR2 YFSETQ. The CDR3 covers 13 residues. The V and J ends lost 7 bases and 8 bases respectively, with 18 bases between them. DNA for the CDR3: TGCGCCAGCTCTACGGGCTCATCTATAGGCTACACCTTC. Translation: CASSTGSSIGYTF. The full variable domain, in which reference TRBV5-1 and TRBJ1-2 provide the parts outside the CDR3, is KAGVTQTPRYLIKTRGQQVTLSCSPISGHRSVSWYQQTPGQGLQFLFEYFSETQRNKGNFPGRFSGRQFSNSRSEMNVSTLELGDSALYLCASSTGSSIGYTFGSGTRLTVV.

The chain has TRBV28 and TRBJ1-5; D may be TRBD1 (5 bases). This CDR3 is 18 amino acids long. Trimming removed 6 bases from V and 1 base from J, with 22 bases in between. Germline CDR1 reads MDHEN; CDR2 reads SYDVKM. DNA of the CDR3: TGTGCCAGCAGCCAAGGAGGGGTATGGAAGGGAAGCAATCAGCCCCAGCATTTT. It encodes CASSQGGVWKGSNQPQHF.

This clone was seen just once. This chain uses TRBV5-1 with TRBJ2-1; TRBD2 matches at 7 bases. This CDR3 has 14 amino acids. Trimming took 6 bases from V and 2 from J; bases not matched to a gene: 5. Germline CDR1 reads SGHRS; CDR2 reads YFSETQ. The CDR3 DNA sequence: TGCGCCAGCATCGCGGGAGATCCCTACAATGAGCAGTTCTTC. Its protein product is CASIAGDPYNEQFF. Based on the CDR3 plus reference TRBV5-1 and TRBJ2-1, the full variable domain is KAGVTQTPRYLIKTRGQQVTLSCSPISGHRSVSWYQQTPGQGLQFLFEYFSETQRNKGNFPGRFSGRQFSNSRSEMNVSTLELGDSALYLCASIAGDPYNEQFFGPGTRLTVL.

The CDR3 bases are TGTGCCAGCAGTTACTCGGGATTCTATGGCTACACCTTC. This sequence encodes CASSYSGFYGYTF. The chain carries TRBV6-6 and TRBJ1-2; D unclear. The CDR3 sequence is 13 residues long. Trimming left V 0 bases short and J 4 bases short, with 6 bases between. CDR1 and CDR2 (germline): MNHNY, SVGAGI (reference sequence).

This clone was seen just once. This chain joins TRBV11-2 and TRBJ2-5, with D possibly being TRBD2 (5 bases). The CDR3 is 16 amino acids. Germline-derived CDR1 and CDR2 are SGHAT and FQNNGV. The germline V and J ends were trimmed by 3 bases and 4 bases, with 18 bases remaining between them. The CDR3 DNA is TGTGCCAGCAGCTTTTATCTACCCGGGGATGGAGAGACCCAGTACTTC. Translation: CASSFYLPGDGETQYF.

The rearrangement uses TRBV25-1 and TRBJ2-3, with D hard to call. V was cut by 11 bases and J by 0 bases, with 9 bases left in between. CDR1 is MGHDK and CDR2 is SYGVNS in the germline V gene. The CDR3 runs to 12 residues. CDR3 in amino acids: CASVDSTDTQYF. In DNA, the CDR3 is TGTGCCTCGGTAGACAGCACAGATACGCAGTATTTT.

This clone was observed a single time. V is TRBV27 and J is TRBJ2-3; D is tentatively TRBD1 or TRBD2 (7 bases each). The V end was cut by 5 bases, the J end by 1 base, with 16 bases between. In germline, CDR1 is MNHEY, CDR2 SMNVEV (reference sequence). The CDR3 has 16 residues. CDR3 DNA: TGTGCCAGCAGTGGGGGGAGGGGGCGAGGCACAGATACGCAGTATTTT. Translating gives CASSGGRGRGTDTQYF.

The genes are TRBV6-6 and TRBJ2-1; either TRBD1 or TRBD2 may fit D (5 bases each). The CDR3 extends over 13 amino acids. Germline V lookup: CDR1 MNHNY, CDR2 SVGAGI (reference sequence). Trimming took 2 bases from V and 10 from J, leaving 12 bases between them. The CDR3 is CASSYARDREQFF. The CDR3 nucleotides are TGTGCCAGCAGTTACGCTCGGGACCGAGAGCAGTTCTTC.

This rearrangement joins TRBV7-8 to TRBJ2-6; no reliable D call. Germline assignment: CDR1 SGHVS and CDR2 FQNEAQ. CDR3 length: 15 residues. The V and J ends lost 2 bases and 0 bases respectively, with 5 bases between them. CDR3 in amino acids: CASSLRLSGANVLTF. CDR3 nucleotide sequence: TGTGCCAGCAGCTTACGACTCTCTGGGGCCAACGTCCTGACTTTC. Supplemented by reference TRBV7-8 and TRBJ2-6, the full variable domain reads GAGVSQSPRYKVAKRGQDVALRCDPISGHVSLFWYQQALGQGPEFLTYFQNEAQLDKSGLPSDRFFAERPEGSVSTLKIQRTQQEDSAVYLCASSLRLSGANVLTFGAGSRLTVL.

The chain employs TRBV11-2 and TRBJ1-1, with no clear D. Between the trimmed V and J ends, which lost 0 bases and 1 base, there was a span of 9 bases. CDR3 length equals 15 residues. Per germline, CDR1 SGHAT and CDR2 FQNNGV. The CDR3 DNA follows: TGTGCCAGCAGCTTAGATCTAGGCGGGAACACTGAAGCTTTCTTT. It translates to CASSLDLGGNTEAFF.

In nucleotides, the CDR3 is TGTGCCAGTCAGACCAGGGCAGGAGCTAACTATGGCTACACCTTC. This sequence encodes CASQTRAGANYGYTF. The V call is TRBV28, the J call TRBJ1-2; possible D gene TRBD1, 5 bases. Germline V CDR1 and CDR2: MDHEN, SYDVKM. This CDR3 contains 15 residues. The ends were cut back, 9 bases at V and 0 bases at J, with 17 bases in the middle.

The chain recombines TRBV4-1 with TRBJ1-2, with 11 nucleotides matching TRBD1. The V and J ends lost 2 bases and 8 bases, in that order; junction bases with no gene match: 4. Germline V CDR1 and CDR2: MGHRA, YSYEKL. CDR3 length: 14 amino acids. The CDR3 DNA follows: TGCGCCAGCAGCCAATGGACAGGGGGCAGGGGCTACACCTTC. Translation gives CASSQWTGGRGYTF.

The J gene is TRBJ1-5, the V gene TRBV6-1, with D perhaps matching TRBD1 (6 bases). The V and J ends lost 3 bases and 2 bases respectively, with 11 bases between them. The CDR3 sequence is 15 residues long. Germline V gene lookup returns CDR1 MNHNS and CDR2 SASEGT. The CDR3 region has the DNA TGTGCCAGCAGTGAGAAGGGGGACGGCAATCAGCCCCAGCATTTT. Translating gives CASSEKGDGNQPQHF.

The rearrangement joins TRBV29-1 to TRBJ2-3; D call uncertain. The V and J ends lost 8 bases and 1 base respectively, with 13 bases between them. This CDR3 is built from 13 residues. Germline lookup yields CDR1 SQVTM and CDR2 ANQGSEA. The CDR3 DNA reads as TGCAGCTTCCAACCCGCGCGCACAGATACGCAGTATTTT. Translating gives CSFQPARTDTQYF.

The V call is TRBV5-6, the J call TRBJ2-6, with D unclear. The ends were cut back, 2 bases at V and 0 bases at J, with 9 bases in the middle. Looked up from germline, CDR1 is SGHDT and CDR2 is YYEEEE. The CDR3 covers 16 residues. This CDR3 is CASSLRPRSGANVLTF. As DNA, the CDR3 is TGTGCCAGCAGCTTAAGACCTCGCTCTGGGGCCAACGTCCTGACTTTC.

This sequence joins TRBV2 and TRBJ2-1; D possibly corresponds to TRBD2 (7 bases). Trimming took 3 bases from V and 9 from J, leaving 21 bases between them. This CDR3 contains 16 residues. Germline V gene data show CDR1 as SNHLY and CDR2 as FYNNEI. CDR3 sequence (DNA): TGTGCCAGCAGTGATCGGGGGGCGAGGAGTGGTAGTGAGCAGTTCTTC. This codes for CASSDRGARSGSEQFF.

The chain links TRBV6-5 to TRBJ1-5; D unclear. Germline V gene sequence: CDR1 MNHEY, CDR2 SVGAGI. V shed 6 bases and J shed 3 bases, with 9 bases lying between them. The CDR3 runs 13 residues. The DNA for the CDR3 is TGTGCCAGCAGGAGTGGAGACAATCAGCCCCAGCATTTT. Protein: CASRSGDNQPQHF.

V is TRBV2 and J is TRBJ1-6; TRBD1 matches 8 bases. V shed 2 bases, J shed 6 bases, and the junction held 3 bases outside the gene matches. From germline, CDR1 is SNHLY and CDR2 FYNNEI. The CDR3 loop spans 15 amino acids. Here the CDR3 reads CASSEQGAFNSPLHF. CDR3 DNA: TGTGCCAGCAGTGAACAGGGGGCCTTTAATTCACCCCTCCACTTT.